The 24 T cell receptor beta chains below all came from one sample that was sequenced in a study of blood T cell repertoires in COVID-19. Method: immunoSEQ multiplex PCR; TCRdb's copy keeps in-frame clones and lacks some. The sample has 110,000 to 150,000 clones; 70% to 90% are singletons. The sample was peripheral blood. These receptors originate from a woman between 45 and 65 years old with acute or convalescent COVID-19.

The chain recombines TRBV5-5 with TRBJ2-3; 8 bases align to TRBD1. The CDR3 runs 14 residues. J gave up 4 bases and V 4 bases, and 5 bases lay outside the gene matches. Looked up from germline, CDR1 is SGHKS and CDR2 is YYEKEE (reference sequence). The CDR3 DNA reads TGTGCCAGCAGCCTAACAGGGGGAGCAGATACGCAGTATTTT. Its protein product is CASSLTGGADTQYF.

This sequence joins TRBV20-1 and TRBJ1-5; D not resolved. V lost 7 bases, J lost 8 bases, and 6 bases lay in between. The CDR3 loop spans 9 amino acids. From germline, CDR1 is DFQATT and CDR2 SNEGSKA (reference sequence). CDR3 residues: CSEEEPQHF. The CDR3 nucleotides read TGCAGTGAAGAGGAGCCCCAGCATTTT.

This clone appeared a few times. The chain is built from TRBV6-5 and TRBJ1-1; D unclear. Germline CDR1 reads MNHEY; CDR2 reads SVGAGI. The CDR3 runs 14 residues. V lost 2 bases and J 6 bases, leaving 13 bases between the germline ends. The chain's CDR3 is CASSYTRGSAEAFF. The DNA for the CDR3 is TGTGCCAGCAGTTACACTCGAGGGTCCGCTGAAGCTTTCTTT.

The chain uses TRBV3-1 (or the pseudogene TRBV3-2) and TRBJ2-3, with 11 bases matching TRBD2. With V trimmed by 0 bases and J by 2 bases, 4 bases remained unmatched. Germline CDR1 reads LGHDT; CDR2 reads YNNKEL (reference sequence). This CDR3 is 17 amino acids long. Here the CDR3 reads CASSQDLAGGLTDTQYF. The CDR3 bases are TGTGCCAGCAGCCAAGACTTAGCGGGGGGGCTCACAGATACGCAGTATTTT.

V is TRBV6-5 and J is TRBJ1-1; a weak D match, TRBD1 (5 bases). Germline assignment: CDR1 MNHEY and CDR2 SVGAGI. The CDR3 contains 11 residues. CDR3 in amino acids: CGARAVTEAFF. The CDR3 nucleotides are TGTGGGGCCAGGGCGGTGACTGAAGCTTTCTTT.

The count of this clone is one. The gene calls are TRBV19 and TRBJ2-5, with 7 bases fitting TRBD1. The germline gives CDR1 LNHDA, CDR2 SQIVND (reference sequence). The CDR3 spans 14 residues. J gave up 2 bases and V 1 base, and 1 base lay outside the gene matches. This chain's CDR3 is CASSIVGQQETQYF. CDR3 nucleotides: TGTGCCAGTAGTATAGTGGGACAGCAAGAGACCCAGTACTTC.

The V gene is TRBV2, the J gene TRBJ2-7; D may be TRBD1 (5 bases). The V gene's germline CDR1 is SNHLY and CDR2 FYNNEI. The ends were cut back, 0 bases at V and 2 bases at J, with 35 bases in the middle. The CDR3 runs 23 residues. The CDR3 reads CASSEALQGVWTPLGAWTYEQYF. In DNA, the CDR3 is TGTGCCAGCAGTGAAGCGCTTCAAGGGGTTTGGACACCCCTAGGGGCTTGGACCTACGAGCAGTACTTC.

The J gene is TRBJ2-2, the V gene TRBV27; TRBD2 is a possible D gene (6 bases). Germline V gene data show CDR1 as MNHEY and CDR2 as SMNVEV (reference sequence). This CDR3 is 13 amino acids long. V was pared by 6 bases and J by 4 bases, with 9 bases between. Written as DNA, the CDR3 is TGTGCCAGCAGGAAGGGAGGCACCGGGGAGCTGTTTTTT. It is translated as CASRKGGTGELFF.

The table lists this clone with a count of one. The genes are TRBV6-2 or TRBV6-3 and TRBJ1-5; D might be TRBD1 (5 bases). Trimming removed 6 bases at V and 7 bases at J, with 19 bases between. Germline V gives CDR1 MNHEY, CDR2 SVGEGT. This CDR3 spans 15 amino acids. CDR3 DNA sequence: TGTGCCAGCAGCCAAAGGGCAGGGTTGGGCCAGCCCCAGCATTTT. The encoded protein is CASSQRAGLGQPQHF.

The V gene is TRBV28, the J gene TRBJ2-7; D may be TRBD1 (5 bases). The V end was cut by 9 bases, the J end by 2 bases, with 8 bases between. Germline CDR1 MDHEN, CDR2 SYDVKM. This CDR3 is built from 11 residues. The CDR3 loop is CASGQTYEQYF. The CDR3 DNA sequence: TGTGCCAGTGGACAAACCTACGAGCAGTACTTC.

The chain employs TRBV3-1 (or the pseudogene TRBV3-2) and TRBJ1-6; 7 positions agree with TRBD1. V gave up 5 bases and J gave up 6 bases; unmatched junction bases: 4. Germline V CDR1 and CDR2: LGHDT, YNNKEL (reference sequence). The CDR3 has 14 amino acids. The CDR3, as DNA: TGTGCCAGCAGCGATGGGGACAGTAATTCACCCCTCCACTTT. It yields the protein CASSDGDSNSPLHF.

The CDR3 region has the DNA TGTGCCAGCAGTGAAAAGTGGGACAGCACTAACTATGGCTACACCTTC. Its protein is CASSEKWDSTNYGYTF. This chain uses TRBV6-1 with TRBJ1-2; 7 bases agree with TRBD1. The CDR3 has 16 residues. Per germline, CDR1 MNHNS and CDR2 SASEGT. V shed 2 bases and J 0 bases; nucleotides not matched to a gene: 6.

The J gene is TRBJ1-1, the V gene TRBV19; no definite D call. From germline, CDR1 is LNHDA and CDR2 SQIVND (reference sequence). Trimming left V 5 bases short and J 0 bases short, with 7 bases between. This CDR3 contains 13 residues. The CDR3 DNA reads TGTGCCAGTAGTGCGGGGATGAACACTGAAGCTTTCTTT. This encodes CASSAGMNTEAFF.

The chain joins TRBV25-1 to TRBJ1-3; 8 bases align to TRBD1. V lost 5 bases to trimming and J lost 4 bases; unmatched junction nucleotides: 4. The CDR3 has 14 amino acids. CDR1 is MGHDK, CDR2 SYGVNS, per germline. CDR3 sequence reads: CASSRTGQGNTIYF. The CDR3 DNA follows: TGTGCCAGCAGTCGGACAGGGCAGGGAAACACCATATATTTT.

V gene TRBV5-8 combines with J gene TRBJ2-7; 8 bases are a match to TRBD1. The V and J ends lost 4 bases and 2 bases, in that order; junction bases with no gene match: 2. Germline V gene data show CDR1 as SGHTS and CDR2 as YDEGEE. The CDR3 runs 13 residues. CDR3 loop: CASSRQGTYEQYF. The CDR3 DNA reads TGTGCCAGCAGCCGACAGGGGACCTACGAGCAGTACTTC. Full variable domain (rest looked up from reference TRBV5-8 and TRBJ2-7): EAGVTQSPTHLIKTRGQQATLRCSPISGHTSVYWYQQALGLGLQFLLWYDEGEERNRGNFPPRFSGRQFPNYSSELNVNALELEDSALYLCASSRQGTYEQYFGPGTRLTVT.

The genes are TRBV7-3 and TRBJ1-2, with 7 bases aligning to TRBD1. The V gene end was trimmed by 5 bases and the J gene end by 4 bases; junction bases not matched to a gene: 4. CDR1 is SGHTA, CDR2 FQGTGA, per germline. The CDR3 spans 13 residues. CDR3 amino acids: CASSQTGRYGYTF. For the CDR3, the DNA is TGTGCCAGCAGCCAGACAGGGCGCTATGGCTACACCTTC.

The chain joins TRBV10-3 to TRBJ1-5; tentative D call: TRBD1 (6 bases). The CDR3 is made up of 17 amino acids. V was trimmed by 2 bases and J by 5 bases, leaving 19 bases between them. Germline values: CDR1 ENHRY, CDR2 SYGVKD. The CDR3 DNA sequence: TGTGCCATCAGTGAGACGCCTCTAGGGACACTCGATCAGCCCCAGCATTTT. Translating it yields CAISETPLGTLDQPQHF.

The chain recombines TRBV7-9 with TRBJ2-7, with no clear D. V was cut by 5 bases and J by 6 bases, with 20 bases left in between. Germline values: CDR1 SEHNR, CDR2 FQNEAQ (reference sequence). The CDR3 extends over 15 amino acids. The CDR3 DNA is TGTGCCAGCAGCAGTGACCGGAGCTGGAATGCCGAGCAGTACTTC. Residues: CASSSDRSWNAEQYF.

V and J are TRBV6-6 and TRBJ2-6, with 11 positions matching TRBD2. CDR3 length: 22 amino acids. Unmatched junction bases numbered 19, after V lost 6 bases and J lost 0 bases. Germline CDR1 is MNHNY and CDR2 is SVGAGI (reference sequence). The CDR3 is CASSSNWASGGSISSGANVLTF. The CDR3 DNA reads as TGTGCCAGCAGCTCCAACTGGGCTAGCGGGGGGTCGATAAGCTCTGGGGCCAACGTCCTGACTTTC.

This rearrangement joins TRBV5-1 to TRBJ2-1; D is undetermined. Trimming pared 3 bases from V and 6 bases from J, leaving 10 bases between. Per germline, CDR1 SGHRS and CDR2 YFSETQ. The CDR3 covers 13 residues. This CDR3 is CASSSQTFNEQFF. The CDR3, as DNA: TGCGCCAGCAGCTCGCAGACATTCAATGAGCAGTTCTTC.

V is TRBV7-2 and J is TRBJ2-3, with no clear D. This CDR3 has 12 amino acids. Germline values: CDR1 SGHTA, CDR2 FQGNSA. Deletions cut 4 bases from V and 2 bases from J, with 4 bases between. CDR3 loop: CASSSYTDTQYF. In DNA form, the CDR3 reads TGTGCCAGCAGCTCGTACACAGATACGCAGTATTTT.

The CDR3 DNA sequence: TGTGCCAGCAGTGAGGATTATAATTCACCCCTCCACTTT. Residues: CASSEDYNSPLHF. The J gene is TRBJ1-6, the V gene TRBV6-2 or TRBV6-3; no definite D call. The CDR3 is 13 amino acids. V was pared by 5 bases and J by 4 bases, with 6 bases between. Germline CDR1 reads MNHEY; CDR2 reads SVGEGT.

J is TRBJ1-6 and V is TRBV19, with TRBD1 matching over 7 bases. This CDR3 comprises 13 residues. The trim removed 5 bases at V and 12 bases at J, leaving 7 bases unmatched. The germline V gene has CDR1 LNHDA and CDR2 SQIVND (reference sequence). The CDR3 spells CASSWQGDGPLHF. DNA for the CDR3: TGTGCCAGTAGTTGGCAGGGGGATGGACCCCTCCACTTT.

The gene calls are TRBV19 and TRBJ2-2, with D possibly matching TRBD1 (6 bases). CDR1 is LNHDA, CDR2 SQIVND, per germline (reference sequence). The CDR3 covers 16 residues. Trimming took 3 bases from V and 6 from J, leaving 17 bases between them. This CDR3 is CASSIRTGLSSGELFF. As DNA, the CDR3 is TGTGCCAGTAGTATTCGTACAGGGCTTTCATCCGGGGAGCTGTTTTTT.